This entry features one T cell receptor beta chain sequence. The entry originates in a study of blood T cell repertoires in COVID-19. Study information: T cells, B-cell-depleted T cells, or PBMCs provided the cDNA or gDNA that served as material.

Per the study methods: Counts of nucleated cells, estimated from reference gene primer amplification, were obtained. Method: immunoSEQ multiplex PCR; TCRdb's copy keeps in-frame clones and lacks some. That table furnishes V, J and clone size, whereas the DNA furnished D and trimming. The top ten clones hold about 5% of a sample with some 250,000 clones, 85% to 90% of them seen once. CDR1 and CDR2 from the germline V gene are MNHNS and SASEGT. V dropped 1 base and J dropped 1; count of bases not matched to a gene: 4. The CDR3 spans 18 residues. While infection was still active, Seattle patients were enrolled and then followed longitudinally.

This chain uses TRBV6-1 with TRBJ2-5; 15 bases map to TRBD2. This TCR came from a woman aged 55-69 years with COVID-19, enrolled during active disease. The material sequenced was peripheral blood. CDR3 DNA sequence: TGTGCCAGCAGTGAAGGGACTAGCGGGAGGGCCTCCCAAGAGACCCAGTACTTC. As protein: CASSEGTSGRASQETQYF.